This T cell receptor beta chain was profiled in a study of shared clonotypes between healthy human individuals. Sequencing was performed with immunoSEQ multiplex PCR; in TCRdb, only in-frame clones are kept and a portion is missing. The sample includes a few million clones, 85% to 95% of them seen just once. Researchers partitioned CD4+ cells into CD45RA+ naive and CD45RA-negative memory subsets. This receptor was obtained from a man between 18 and 35 years old in good health. The sample consisted of naive CD4+ T cells sorted from blood. Noted subset: CD45RA+ positively selected.

The DNA of the CDR3 is TGTGCCAGCAGCTTAGGAGGGACGGGCCCTGAAGCTTTCTTT. It translates to CASSLGGTGPEAFF. The chain recombines TRBV7-9 with TRBJ1-1; possible D gene TRBD1, 5 bases. Trimming pared 1 base from V and 6 bases from J, leaving 12 bases between. In germline, CDR1 is SEHNR, CDR2 FQNEAQ (reference sequence). CDR3 size: 14 residues.